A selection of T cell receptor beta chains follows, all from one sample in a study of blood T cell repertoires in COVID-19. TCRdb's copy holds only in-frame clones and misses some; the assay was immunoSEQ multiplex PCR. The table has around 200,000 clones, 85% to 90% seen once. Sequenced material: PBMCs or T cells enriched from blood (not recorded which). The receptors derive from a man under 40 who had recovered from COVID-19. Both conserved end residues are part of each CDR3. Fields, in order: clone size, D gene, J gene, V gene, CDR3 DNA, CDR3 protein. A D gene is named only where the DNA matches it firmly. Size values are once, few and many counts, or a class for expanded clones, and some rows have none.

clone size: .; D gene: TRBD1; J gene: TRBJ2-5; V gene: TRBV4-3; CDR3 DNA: TGCGCCAGCAGCCCCGCCGGGACCGCAGGGGGGACCCAGTACTTC; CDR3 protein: CASSPAGTAGGTQYF
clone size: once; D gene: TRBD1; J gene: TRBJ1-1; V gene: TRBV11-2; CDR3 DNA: TGTGCCAGCAGCCCTCGACAGGGTTTTAACACTGAAGCTTTCTTT; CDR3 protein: CASSPRQGFNTEAFF
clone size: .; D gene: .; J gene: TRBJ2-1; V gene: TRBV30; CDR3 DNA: TGTGCCTGGAGCTTAGCGGCCTCCTACAATGAGCAGTTCTTC; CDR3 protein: CAWSLAASYNEQFF
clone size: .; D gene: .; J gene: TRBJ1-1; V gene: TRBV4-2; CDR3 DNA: TGTGCCAGCAGCACAGATGCTATGAACACTGAAGCTTTCTTT; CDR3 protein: CASSTDAMNTEAFF
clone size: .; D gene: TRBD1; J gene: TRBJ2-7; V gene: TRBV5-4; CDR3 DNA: TGTGCCAGCAGGTTCAGCCTCGGGACAGGGGACCACGAGCAGTACTTC; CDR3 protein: CASRFSLGTGDHEQYF
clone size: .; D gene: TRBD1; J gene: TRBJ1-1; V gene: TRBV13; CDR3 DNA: TGTGCCAGCAGCCCACTGGACAGGGGATTTTTCTTT; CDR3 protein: CASSPLDRGFFF
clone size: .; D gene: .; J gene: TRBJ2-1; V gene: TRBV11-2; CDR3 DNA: TGTGCCAGCAGCTTAGGGGCGGGGTCAGACAATGAGCAGTTCTTC; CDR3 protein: CASSLGAGSDNEQFF
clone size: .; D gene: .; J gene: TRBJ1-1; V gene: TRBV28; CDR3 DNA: TGTGCCAGCAGTTACGGGACACCCTCCTCCACTGAAGCTTTCTTT; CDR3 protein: CASSYGTPSSTEAFF
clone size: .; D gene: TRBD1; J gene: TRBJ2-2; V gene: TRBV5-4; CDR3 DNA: TGTGCCAGCAGCTCGCCCCGGGACAGTAACACCGGGGAGCTGTTTTTT; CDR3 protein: CASSSPRDSNTGELFF
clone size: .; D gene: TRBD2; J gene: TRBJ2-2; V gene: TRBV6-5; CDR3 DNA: TGTGCCAGCAGTCTGACTAGCGGGACACCCGGGGAGCTGTTTTTT; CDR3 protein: CASSLTSGTPGELFF
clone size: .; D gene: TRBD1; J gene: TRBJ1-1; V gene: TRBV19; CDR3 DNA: TGTGCCAGTAGGGAGACGGGACAGGGGACTGAAGCTTTCTTT; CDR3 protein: CASRETGQGTEAFF
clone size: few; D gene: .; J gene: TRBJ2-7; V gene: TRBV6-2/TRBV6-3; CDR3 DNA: TGTGCCAGCAGTTACCAGGGAATCTACGAGCAGTACTTC; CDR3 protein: CASSYQGIYEQYF
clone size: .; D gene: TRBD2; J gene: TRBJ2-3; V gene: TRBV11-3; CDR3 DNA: TGTGCCAGCAGCTTAGGTGGCGGGGGGGTTGCCGATACGCAGTATTTT; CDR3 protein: CASSLGGGGVADTQYF
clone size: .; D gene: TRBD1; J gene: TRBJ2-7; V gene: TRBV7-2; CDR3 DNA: TGTGCCAGCAGCTCCTACCGGGACAGCTACGAGCAGTACTTC; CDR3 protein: CASSSYRDSYEQYF
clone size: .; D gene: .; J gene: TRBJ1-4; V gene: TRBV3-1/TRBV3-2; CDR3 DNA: TGTGCCAGCAGCCAATCCCACCGGGGGAATGAAAAACTGTTTTTT; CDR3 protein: CASSQSHRGNEKLFF
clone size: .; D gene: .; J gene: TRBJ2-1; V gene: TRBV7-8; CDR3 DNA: TGTGCCAGCAGCTTCACAGGGAGCTCCTACAATGAGCAGTTCTTC; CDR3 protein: CASSFTGSSYNEQFF
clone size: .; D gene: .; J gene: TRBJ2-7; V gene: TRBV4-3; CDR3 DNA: TGCGCCAGCAGCCAAGATAAATCCCAGCAGCGCGAGCAGTACTTC; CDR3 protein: CASSQDKSQQREQYF
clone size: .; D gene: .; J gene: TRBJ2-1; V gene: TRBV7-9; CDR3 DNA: TGTGCCAGCAGCCACCCAGGTAGCTCCTACAATGAGCAGTTCTTC; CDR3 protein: CASSHPGSSYNEQFF
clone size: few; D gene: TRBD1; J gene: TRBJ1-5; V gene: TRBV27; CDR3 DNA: TGTGCCAGCAGTTTACTCGGACAGGGTCAGCCCCAGCATTTT; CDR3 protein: CASSLLGQGQPQHF
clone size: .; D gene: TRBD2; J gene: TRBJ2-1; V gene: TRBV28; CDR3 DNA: TGTGCCAGCAGTTTTCTGCTAGCGGGGGACTACAATGAGCAGTTCTTC; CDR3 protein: CASSFLLAGDYNEQFF
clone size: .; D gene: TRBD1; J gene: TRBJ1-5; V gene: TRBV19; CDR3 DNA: TGTGCCAGTAGTCCCCCCTACAGGGGAGGTGGTCAGCCCCAGCATTTT; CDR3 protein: CASSPPYRGGGQPQHF
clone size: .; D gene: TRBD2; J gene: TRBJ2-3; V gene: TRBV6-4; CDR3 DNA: TGTGCCAGCAGTAGGACTAGCGATAACACAGATACGCAGTATTTT; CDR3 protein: CASSRTSDNTDTQYF
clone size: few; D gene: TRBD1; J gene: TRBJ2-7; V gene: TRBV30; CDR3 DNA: TGTGCCTGGGTACAGGGGAAGAGCTCCTACGAGCAGTACTTC; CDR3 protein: CAWVQGKSSYEQYF
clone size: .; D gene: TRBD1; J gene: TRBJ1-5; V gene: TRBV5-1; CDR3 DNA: TGCGCCAGCAGCTTTGGGACAGGGGGTAGCAATCAGCCCCAGCATTTT; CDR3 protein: CASSFGTGGSNQPQHF
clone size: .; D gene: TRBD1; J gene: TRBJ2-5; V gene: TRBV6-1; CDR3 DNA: TGTGCCAGCAGTGAATATTGGGACAGGGATCGAGAGACCCAGTACTTC; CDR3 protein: CASSEYWDRDRETQYF
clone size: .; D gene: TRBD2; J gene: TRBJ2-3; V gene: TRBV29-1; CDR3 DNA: TGCAGCGTGTCGGGAGGAGATACGCAGTATTTT; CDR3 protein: CSVSGGDTQYF
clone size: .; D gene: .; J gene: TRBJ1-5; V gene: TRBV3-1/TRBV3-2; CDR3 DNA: TGTGCCAGCAGCCAAGTTTTGGAGGGGCGGGGAGGCAATCAGCCCCAGCATTTT; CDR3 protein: CASSQVLEGRGGNQPQHF
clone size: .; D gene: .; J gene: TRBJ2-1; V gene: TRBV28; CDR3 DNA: TGTGCCAGCACTTCCGGGGGTGAGAATGAGCAGTTCTTC; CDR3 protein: CASTSGGENEQFF
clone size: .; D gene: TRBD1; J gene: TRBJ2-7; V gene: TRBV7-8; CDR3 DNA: TGTGCCAGCAGCAAGGCCGGGACAGGGGTATCCTACGAGCAGTACTTC; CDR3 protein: CASSKAGTGVSYEQYF
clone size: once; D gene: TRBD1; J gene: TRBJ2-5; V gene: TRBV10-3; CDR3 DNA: TGTGCCATCAGTGAGAGGGGGCGCAACCAAGAGACCCAGTACTTC; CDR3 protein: CAISERGRNQETQYF
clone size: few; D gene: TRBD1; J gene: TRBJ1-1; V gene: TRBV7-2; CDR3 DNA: TGTGCCAGCAGCCATCGACCGGGACAGGGTTCGAACACTGAAGCTTTCTTT; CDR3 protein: CASSHRPGQGSNTEAFF
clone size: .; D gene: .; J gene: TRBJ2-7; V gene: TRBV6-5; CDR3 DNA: TGTGCCAGCAGTTACTCTACGGGACAACTAGCCTACGAGCAGTACTTC; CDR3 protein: CASSYSTGQLAYEQYF
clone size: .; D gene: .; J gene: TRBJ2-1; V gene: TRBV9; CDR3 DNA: TGTGCCAGCAGCACCCCACCGACAGGAGTCTACAATGAGCAGTTCTTC; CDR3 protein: CASSTPPTGVYNEQFF
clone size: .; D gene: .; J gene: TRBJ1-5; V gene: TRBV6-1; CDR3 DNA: TGTGCCAGCGACGTCGGCGGGAATCAGCCCCAGCATTTT; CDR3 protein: CASDVGGNQPQHF
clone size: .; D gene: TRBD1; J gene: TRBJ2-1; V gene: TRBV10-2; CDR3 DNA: TGCGCCAGCAAGAGCCGGGACAGGGGTAACAATGAGCAGTTCTTC; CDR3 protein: CASKSRDRGNNEQFF
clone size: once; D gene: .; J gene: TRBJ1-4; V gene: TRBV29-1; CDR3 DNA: TGCAGCGTTGAAGGGGGGGGCGGTGAAAAACTGTTTTTT; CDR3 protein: CSVEGGGGEKLFF
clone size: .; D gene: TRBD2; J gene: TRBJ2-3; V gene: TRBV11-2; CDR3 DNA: TGTGCCAGCAGCCCAAGACTGATCAGCGGGGGGGCTGGAGATACGCAGTATTTT; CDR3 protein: CASSPRLISGGAGDTQYF
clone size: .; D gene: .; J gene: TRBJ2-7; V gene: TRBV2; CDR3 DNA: TGTGCCAGCACAATGACAATCTCATCCTACGAGCAGTACTTC; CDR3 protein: CASTMTISSYEQYF
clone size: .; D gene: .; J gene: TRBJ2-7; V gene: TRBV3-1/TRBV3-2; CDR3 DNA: TGTGCCAGCAGCCAAGGGGACACGCTCTACGAGCAGTACTTC; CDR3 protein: CASSQGDTLYEQYF
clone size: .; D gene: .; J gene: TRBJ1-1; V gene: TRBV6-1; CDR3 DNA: TGTGCCAGCAGTGATCTCAGGAACACTGAAGCTTTCTTT; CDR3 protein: CASSDLRNTEAFF
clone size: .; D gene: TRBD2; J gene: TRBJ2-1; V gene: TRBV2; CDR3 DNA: TGTGCCAGCAGGAGGGGACTAGCGGGGTGGGAAAGCTCCTACAATGAGCAGTTCTTC; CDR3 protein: CASRRGLAGWESSYNEQFF
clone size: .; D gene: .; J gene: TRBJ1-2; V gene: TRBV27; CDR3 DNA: TGTGCCAGCAGTTTATTCGGGGGGGTCGACTATGGCTACACCTTC; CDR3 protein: CASSLFGGVDYGYTF
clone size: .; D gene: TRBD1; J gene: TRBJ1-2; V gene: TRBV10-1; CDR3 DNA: TGCGCCAGCAGTGCAGGGGGCGTCTATGGCTACACCTTC; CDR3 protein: CASSAGGVYGYTF
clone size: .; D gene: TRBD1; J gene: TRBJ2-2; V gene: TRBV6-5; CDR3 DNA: TGTGCCAGCACCAGACAGGGGGTGGCCGGGGAGCTGTTTTTT; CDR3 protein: CASTRQGVAGELFF
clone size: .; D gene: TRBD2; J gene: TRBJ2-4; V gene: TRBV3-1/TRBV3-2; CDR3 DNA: TGTGCCAGCAGCCAAGATACCGGGACTAGCGGGAGGGTTAGAGTGGCCAAAAACATTCAGTACTTC; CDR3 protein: CASSQDTGTSGRVRVAKNIQYF
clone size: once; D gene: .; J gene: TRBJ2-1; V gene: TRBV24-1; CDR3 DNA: TGTGCCACCAGTGATCCCCTAGCCTACAATGAGCAGTTCTTC; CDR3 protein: CATSDPLAYNEQFF
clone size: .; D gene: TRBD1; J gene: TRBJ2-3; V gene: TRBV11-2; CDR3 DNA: TGTGCCAGCAGCTTATCCTACAGGGGGCGGGAAGATACGCAGTATTTT; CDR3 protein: CASSLSYRGREDTQYF
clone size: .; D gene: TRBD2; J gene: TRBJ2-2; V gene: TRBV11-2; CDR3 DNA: TGTGCCATTCCTCCGGGACTAGCGGGGACAGGGTACACCGGGGAGCTGTTTTTT; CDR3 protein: CAIPPGLAGTGYTGELFF
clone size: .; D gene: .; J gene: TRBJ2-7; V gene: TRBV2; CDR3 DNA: TGTGCCAGCAGTGCCGGGCCCGGGGGCGAGCAGTACTTC; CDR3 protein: CASSAGPGGEQYF
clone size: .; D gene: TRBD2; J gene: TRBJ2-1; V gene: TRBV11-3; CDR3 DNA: TGTGCCAGCAGCCATCGACTAGCGGGAGTGAACCGGCAGTTCTTC; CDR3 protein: CASSHRLAGVNRQFF